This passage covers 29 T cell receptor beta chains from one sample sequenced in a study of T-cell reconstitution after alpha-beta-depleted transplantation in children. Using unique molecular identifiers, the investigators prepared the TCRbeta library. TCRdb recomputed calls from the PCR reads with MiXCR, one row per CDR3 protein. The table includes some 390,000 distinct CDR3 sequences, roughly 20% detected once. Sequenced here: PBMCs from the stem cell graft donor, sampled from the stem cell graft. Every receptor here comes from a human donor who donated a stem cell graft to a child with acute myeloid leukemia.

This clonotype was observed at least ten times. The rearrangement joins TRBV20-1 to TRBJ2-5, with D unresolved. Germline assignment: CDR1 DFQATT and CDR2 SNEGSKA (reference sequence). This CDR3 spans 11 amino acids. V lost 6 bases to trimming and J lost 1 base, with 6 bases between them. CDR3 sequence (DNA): TGCAGTGCCCACAGCCAAGAGACCCAGTACTTC. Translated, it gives CSAHSQETQYF.

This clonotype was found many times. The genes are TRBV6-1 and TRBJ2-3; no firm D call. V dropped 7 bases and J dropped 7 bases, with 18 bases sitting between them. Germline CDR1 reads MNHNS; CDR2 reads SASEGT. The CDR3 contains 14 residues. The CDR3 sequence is CASNNARSINTQYF. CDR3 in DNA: TGTGCCAGCAACAACGCCAGGTCGATAAATACGCAGTATTTT.

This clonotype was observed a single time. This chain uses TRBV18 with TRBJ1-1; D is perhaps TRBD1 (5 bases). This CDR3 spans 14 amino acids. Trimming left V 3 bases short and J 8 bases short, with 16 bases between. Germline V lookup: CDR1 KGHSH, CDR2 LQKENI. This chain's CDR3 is CASSPGGYPQEAFF. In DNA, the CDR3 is TGTGCCAGCTCACCCGGGGGGTATCCCCAGGAAGCTTTCTTT.

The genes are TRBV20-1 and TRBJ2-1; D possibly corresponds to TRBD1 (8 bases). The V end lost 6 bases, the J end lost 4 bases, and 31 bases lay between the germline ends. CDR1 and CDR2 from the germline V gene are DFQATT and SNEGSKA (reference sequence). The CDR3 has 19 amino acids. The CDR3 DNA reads TGCAGTGCCAAGGGCAGGGGGCGCGGTACGTCTAGCGGTTACAATGAGCAGTTCTTC. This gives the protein CSAKGRGRGTSSGYNEQFF.

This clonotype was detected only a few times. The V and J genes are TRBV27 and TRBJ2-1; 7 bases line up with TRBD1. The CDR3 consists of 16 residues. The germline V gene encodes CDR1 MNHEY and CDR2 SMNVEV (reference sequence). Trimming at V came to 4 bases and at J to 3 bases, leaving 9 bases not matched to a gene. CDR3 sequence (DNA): TGTGCCAGCAGTTCAGACAGGGTGACCGTCTACAATGAGCAGTTCTTC. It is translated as CASSSDRVTVYNEQFF.

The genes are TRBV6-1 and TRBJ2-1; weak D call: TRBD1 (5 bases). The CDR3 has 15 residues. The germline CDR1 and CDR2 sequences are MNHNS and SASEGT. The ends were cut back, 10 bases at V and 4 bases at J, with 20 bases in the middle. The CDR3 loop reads CATKPGTQGYNEQFF. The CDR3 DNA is TGTGCCACCAAACCTGGCACCCAGGGATACAATGAGCAGTTCTTC.

CDR3 sequence: CASSWGQFDRETQYF. Written as DNA, the CDR3 is TGTGCCAGCAGCTGGGGACAGTTCGATCGGGAGACCCAGTACTTC. V is TRBV7-2 and J is TRBJ2-5; 7 bases are shared with TRBD1. The CDR3 has 15 amino acids. V was clipped by 4 bases and J by 5 bases; unmatched bases: 10. Germline CDR1 is SGHTA and CDR2 is FQGNSA. Using reference TRBV7-2 and TRBJ2-5 for the parts outside the CDR3, the full variable domain is GAGVSQSPSNKVTEKGKDVELRCDPISGHTALYWYRQSLGQGLEFLIYFQGNSAPDKSGLPSDRFSAERTGGSVSTLTIQRTQQEDSAVYLCASSWGQFDRETQYFGPGTRLLVL.

The CDR3 sequence is CASSLLRSNEQFF. The CDR3, as DNA: TGTGCCAGCAGCCTATTACGTAGCAATGAGCAGTTCTTC. V usage is TRBV6-1 and J usage is TRBJ2-1; D not resolved. The ends were cut back, 6 bases at V and 6 bases at J, with 12 bases in the middle. This CDR3 has 13 residues. Germline values: CDR1 MNHNS, CDR2 SASEGT.

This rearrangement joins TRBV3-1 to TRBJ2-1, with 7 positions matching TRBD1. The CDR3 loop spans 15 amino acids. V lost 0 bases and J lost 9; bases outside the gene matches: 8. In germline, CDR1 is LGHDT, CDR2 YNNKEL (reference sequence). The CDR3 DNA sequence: TGTGCCAGCAGCCAAGATTATACGAGACAGGGTGAGCAGTTCTTC. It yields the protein CASSQDYTRQGEQFF.

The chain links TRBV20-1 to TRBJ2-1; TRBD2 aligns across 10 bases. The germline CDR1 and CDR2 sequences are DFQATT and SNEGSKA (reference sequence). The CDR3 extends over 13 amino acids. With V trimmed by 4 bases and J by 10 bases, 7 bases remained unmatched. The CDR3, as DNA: TGCAGTGCTAACTCCGGGACTAGCGTGGAGCAGTTCTTC. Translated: CSANSGTSVEQFF.

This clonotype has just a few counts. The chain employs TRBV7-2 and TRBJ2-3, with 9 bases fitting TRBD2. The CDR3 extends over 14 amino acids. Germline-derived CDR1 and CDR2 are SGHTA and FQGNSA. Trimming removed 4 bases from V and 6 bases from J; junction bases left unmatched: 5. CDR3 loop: CASSWGLASDTQYF. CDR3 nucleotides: TGTGCCAGCAGCTGGGGACTAGCCAGCGATACGCAGTATTTT. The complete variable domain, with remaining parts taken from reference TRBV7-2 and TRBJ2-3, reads GAGVSQSPSNKVTEKGKDVELRCDPISGHTALYWYRQSLGQGLEFLIYFQGNSAPDKSGLPSDRFSAERTGGSVSTLTIQRTQQEDSAVYLCASSWGLASDTQYFGPGTRLTVL.

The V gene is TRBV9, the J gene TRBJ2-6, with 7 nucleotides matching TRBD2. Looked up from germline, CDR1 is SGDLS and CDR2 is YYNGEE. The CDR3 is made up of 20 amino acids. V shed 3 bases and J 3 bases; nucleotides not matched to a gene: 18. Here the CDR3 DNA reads TGTGCCAGCAGCGCCCCTGGGCGCGGGGGTTTTCAGTATGGGGCCAACGTCCTGACTTTC. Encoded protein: CASSAPGRGGFQYGANVLTF.

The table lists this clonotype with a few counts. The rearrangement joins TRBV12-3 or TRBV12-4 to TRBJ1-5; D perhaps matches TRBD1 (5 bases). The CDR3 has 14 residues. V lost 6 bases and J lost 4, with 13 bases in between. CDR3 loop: CASSRATSNQPQHF. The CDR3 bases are TGTGCCAGCAGCAGGGCTACGTCAAATCAGCCCCAGCATTTT.

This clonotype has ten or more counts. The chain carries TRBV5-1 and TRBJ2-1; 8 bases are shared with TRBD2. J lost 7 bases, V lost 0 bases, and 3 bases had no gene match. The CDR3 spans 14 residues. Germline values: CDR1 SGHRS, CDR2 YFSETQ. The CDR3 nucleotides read TGCGCCAGCAGCTTGGATCCTAGCGGGAATGAGCAGTTCTTC. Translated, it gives CASSLDPSGNEQFF.

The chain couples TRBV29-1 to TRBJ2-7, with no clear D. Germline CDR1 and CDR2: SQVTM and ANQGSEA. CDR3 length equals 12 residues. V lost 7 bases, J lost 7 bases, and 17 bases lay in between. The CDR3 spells CSASGLQREQYF. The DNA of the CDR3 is TGCAGCGCTTCGGGCTTACAGAGGGAGCAGTACTTC.

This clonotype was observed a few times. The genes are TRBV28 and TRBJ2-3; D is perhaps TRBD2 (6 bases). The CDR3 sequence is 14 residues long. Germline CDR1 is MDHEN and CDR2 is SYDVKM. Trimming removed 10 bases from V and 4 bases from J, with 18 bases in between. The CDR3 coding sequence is TGTGCCATCTCGGAGGGAGTTCCCGCAGATACGCAGTATTTT. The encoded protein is CAISEGVPADTQYF.

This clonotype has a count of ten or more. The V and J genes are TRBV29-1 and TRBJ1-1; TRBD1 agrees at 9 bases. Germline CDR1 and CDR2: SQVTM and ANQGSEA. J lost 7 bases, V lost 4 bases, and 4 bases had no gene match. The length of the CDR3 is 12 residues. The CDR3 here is CSVATGGIEAFF. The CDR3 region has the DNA TGCAGCGTTGCGACAGGGGGAATTGAAGCTTTCTTT.

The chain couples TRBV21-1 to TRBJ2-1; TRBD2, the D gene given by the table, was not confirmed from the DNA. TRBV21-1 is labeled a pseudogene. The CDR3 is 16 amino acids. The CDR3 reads CASRTGWREGCNEQFF. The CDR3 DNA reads TGTGCCAGCAGGACCGGCTGGCGGGAGGGGTGCAATGAGCAGTTCTTC.

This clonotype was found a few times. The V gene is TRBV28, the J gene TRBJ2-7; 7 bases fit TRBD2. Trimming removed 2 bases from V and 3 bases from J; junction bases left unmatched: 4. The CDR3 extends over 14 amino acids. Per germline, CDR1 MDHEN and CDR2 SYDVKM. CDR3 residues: CASSLAGAGYEQYF. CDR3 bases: TGTGCCAGCAGTTTAGCGGGAGCCGGCTACGAGCAGTACTTC. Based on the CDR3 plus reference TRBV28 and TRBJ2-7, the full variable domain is DVKVTQSSRYLVKRTGEKVFLECVQDMDHENMFWYRQDPGLGLRLIYFSYDVKMKEKGDIPEGYSVSREKKERFSLILESASTNQTSMYLCASSLAGAGYEQYFGPGTRLTVT.

In DNA, the CDR3 is TGTGCCAGCAGTTTACTGGCCAGGGACTATAGCAATCAGCCCCAGCATTTT. Its protein is CASSLLARDYSNQPQHF. The V call is TRBV28, the J call TRBJ1-5; D might be TRBD1 (5 bases). The ends were cut back, 2 bases at V and 0 bases at J, with 14 bases in the middle. The CDR3 contains 17 residues. Germline V gene data show CDR1 as MDHEN and CDR2 as SYDVKM.

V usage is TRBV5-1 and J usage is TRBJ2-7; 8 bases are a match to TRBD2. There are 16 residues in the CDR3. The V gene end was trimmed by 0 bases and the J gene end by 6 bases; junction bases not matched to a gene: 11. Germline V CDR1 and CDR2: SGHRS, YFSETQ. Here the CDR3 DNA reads TGCGCCAGCAGCTTGGCCTTGAGCGGGAGTGTGGGCGAGCAGTACTTC. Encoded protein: CASSLALSGSVGEQYF. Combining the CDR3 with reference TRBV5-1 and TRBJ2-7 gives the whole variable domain KAGVTQTPRYLIKTRGQQVTLSCSPISGHRSVSWYQQTPGQGLQFLFEYFSETQRNKGNFPGRFSGRQFSNSRSEMNVSTLELGDSALYLCASSLALSGSVGEQYFGPGTRLTVT.

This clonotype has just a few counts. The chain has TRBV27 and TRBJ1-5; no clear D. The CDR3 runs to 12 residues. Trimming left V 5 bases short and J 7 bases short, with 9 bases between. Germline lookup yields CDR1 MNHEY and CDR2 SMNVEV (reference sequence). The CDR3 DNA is TGTGCCAGCAGTCCTTCGGGGCAGCCCCAGCATTTT. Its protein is CASSPSGQPQHF.

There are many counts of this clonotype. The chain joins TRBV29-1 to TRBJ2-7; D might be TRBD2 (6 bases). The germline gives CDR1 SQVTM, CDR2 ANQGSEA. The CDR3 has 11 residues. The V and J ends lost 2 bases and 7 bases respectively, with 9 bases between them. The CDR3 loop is CSVETGDEQYF. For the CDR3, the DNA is TGCAGCGTTGAAACGGGGGATGAGCAGTACTTC.

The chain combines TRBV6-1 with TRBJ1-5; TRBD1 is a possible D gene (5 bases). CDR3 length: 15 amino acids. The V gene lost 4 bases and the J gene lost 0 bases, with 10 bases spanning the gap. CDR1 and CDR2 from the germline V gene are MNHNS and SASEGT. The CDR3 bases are TGTGCCAGCAGTGGAGACAGCTATAGCAATCAGCCCCAGCATTTT. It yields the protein CASSGDSYSNQPQHF.

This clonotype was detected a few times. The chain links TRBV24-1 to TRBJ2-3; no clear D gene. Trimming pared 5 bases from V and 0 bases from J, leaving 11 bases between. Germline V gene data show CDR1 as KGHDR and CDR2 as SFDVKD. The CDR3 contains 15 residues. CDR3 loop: CATSVHGTSTDTQYF. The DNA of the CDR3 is TGTGCCACCAGTGTACACGGAACTAGCACAGATACGCAGTATTTT.

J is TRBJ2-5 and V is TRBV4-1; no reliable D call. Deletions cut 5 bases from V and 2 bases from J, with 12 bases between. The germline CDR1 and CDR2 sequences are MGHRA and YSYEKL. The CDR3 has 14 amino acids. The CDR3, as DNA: TGCGCCAGCAGCGCCCTGGCCCCACAAGAGACCCAGTACTTC. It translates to CASSALAPQETQYF.

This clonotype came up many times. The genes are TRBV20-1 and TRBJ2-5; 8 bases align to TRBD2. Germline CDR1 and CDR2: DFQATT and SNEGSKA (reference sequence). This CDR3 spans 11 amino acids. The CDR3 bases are TGCAGCGGGGGACTAGGGGAGACCCAGTACTTC. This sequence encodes CSGGLGETQYF.

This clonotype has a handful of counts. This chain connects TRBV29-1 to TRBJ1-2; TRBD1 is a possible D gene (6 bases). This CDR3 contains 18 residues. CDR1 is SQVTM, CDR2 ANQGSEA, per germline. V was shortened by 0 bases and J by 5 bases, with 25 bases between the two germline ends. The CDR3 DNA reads TGCAGCGTTGAAGATCGAGAAACAGGGCGAGGGGGAGATTATGGCTACACCTTC. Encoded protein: CSVEDRETGRGGDYGYTF.

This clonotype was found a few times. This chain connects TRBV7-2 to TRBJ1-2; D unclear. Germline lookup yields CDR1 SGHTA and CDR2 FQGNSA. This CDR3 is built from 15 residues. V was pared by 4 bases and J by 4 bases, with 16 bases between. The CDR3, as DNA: TGTGCCAGCAGCTCCTTAATGGTGGTTGGCTATGGCTACACCTTC. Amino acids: CASSSLMVVGYGYTF. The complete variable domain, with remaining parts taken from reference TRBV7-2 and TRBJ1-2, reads GAGVSQSPSNKVTEKGKDVELRCDPISGHTALYWYRQSLGQGLEFLIYFQGNSAPDKSGLPSDRFSAERTGGSVSTLTIQRTQQEDSAVYLCASSSLMVVGYGYTFGSGTRLTVV.